These 11 T cell receptor beta chains share one sample of origin, sequenced in a study of cytomegalovirus exposure and HLA in healthy donors. PCR was performed using 60 Vbeta and 13 Jbeta primers. Using immunoSEQ multiplex PCR, the repertoire was profiled, and TCRdb retains in-frame clones only, with some absent. This table holds 150,000 or so clones, around 67% found once. The sample comprised PBMCs. The receptor source for this set is a young woman in good health and CMV-seronegative.

The rearrangement links TRBV7-2 to TRBJ1-1; no clear D gene. The CDR3 is 12 amino acids. Trimming pared 1 base from V and 7 bases from J, leaving 7 bases between. CDR1 and CDR2 from the germline V gene are SGHTA and FQGNSA. The CDR3 region is CASSLGGNEAFF. CDR3 coding DNA: TGTGCCAGCAGCTTAGGCGGGAATGAAGCTTTCTTT.

The V and J genes are TRBV11-3 and TRBJ1-1; 7 bases line up with TRBD1. The CDR3 is 16 amino acids. Germline loops: CDR1 SGHNT, CDR2 YENEEA. Trimming cost V 5 bases and J 0 bases; bases outside gene matches: 9. The CDR3 sequence: CASSPPPDRLNTEAFF. The DNA of the CDR3 is TGTGCCAGCAGCCCACCCCCGGACAGGCTGAACACTGAAGCTTTCTTT. The full variable domain, rest sourced from reference TRBV11-3 and TRBJ1-1, is EAGVVQSPRYKIIEKKQPVAFWCNPISGHNTLYWYLQNLGQGPELLIRYENEEAVDDSQLPKDRFSAERLKGVDSTLKIQPAELGDSAVYLCASSPPPDRLNTEAFFGQGTRLTVV.

V and J are TRBV4-1 and TRBJ1-5, with 8 bases lining up with TRBD1. Germline V gives CDR1 MGHRA, CDR2 YSYEKL. Trimming cost V 0 bases and J 7 bases; bases outside gene matches: 11. This CDR3 is built from 17 residues. The CDR3 protein is CASSQDLPGQGGQPQHF. CDR3 sequence (DNA): TGCGCCAGCAGCCAAGATCTACCCGGACAGGGTGGCCAGCCCCAGCATTTT.

This clone was recorded a few times. The rearrangement uses TRBV18 and TRBJ2-2; D perhaps matches TRBD2 (6 bases). The germline V gene has CDR1 KGHSH and CDR2 LQKENI. The V end lost 2 bases, the J end lost 1 base, and 8 bases lay between the germline ends. The CDR3 covers 15 residues. In nucleotides, the CDR3 is TGTGCCAGCTCACCAATGCGGGAGAACACCGGGGAGCTGTTTTTT. This sequence encodes CASSPMRENTGELFF.

The chain employs TRBV18 and TRBJ2-5; 7 bases align to TRBD2. The CDR3 totals 15 residues. The junction had 4 bases not matched to a gene; V was cut back by 2 bases and J by 1 base. Germline V gene data show CDR1 as KGHSH and CDR2 as LQKENI. The CDR3 DNA follows: TGTGCCAGCTCACCATTTGGGGGGGTCCAAGAGACCCAGTACTTC. This gives the protein CASSPFGGVQETQYF.

The V call is TRBV4-3, the J call TRBJ2-2, with 9 bases fitting TRBD2. CDR1 and CDR2 (germline): LGHNA, YSLEER. The CDR3 covers 15 residues. V shed 3 bases and J 5 bases; nucleotides not matched to a gene: 4. CDR3 DNA sequence: TGCGCCAGCAGCCACGGGCGGGAGGGGACCGGGGAGCTGTTTTTT. Protein sequence: CASSHGREGTGELFF.

The rearrangement joins TRBV28 to TRBJ1-2, with D hard to call. V shed 8 bases and J shed 5 bases, with 15 bases lying between them. Germline loops: CDR1 MDHEN, CDR2 SYDVKM. The CDR3 totals 13 residues. CDR3 DNA: TGTGCCAGCGCGATCGGGTCCTTTTATGGCTACACCTTC. Amino acids: CASAIGSFYGYTF.

The V and J genes are TRBV21-1 and TRBJ2-1; no check of the table's D call, TRBD2, against the DNA was made. TRBV21-1 is marked as a pseudogene. This CDR3 region has 14 residues. The CDR3 DNA follows: TGTGCCAGCAGCAAAGTGGTAGTTACCAATGAGCAGTTCTTC. Protein: CASSKVVVTNEQFF.

The V gene is TRBV7-6, the J gene TRBJ1-5; D is perhaps TRBD1 (5 bases). This CDR3 region has 15 residues. V lost 0 bases and J 1 base, leaving 7 bases between the germline ends. Germline V gene lookup returns CDR1 SGHVS and CDR2 FNYEAQ. Written as DNA, the CDR3 is TGTGCCAGCAGCTTAGCCGGGGGGAGCAATCAGCCCCAGCATTTT. As protein: CASSLAGGSNQPQHF.

V and J are TRBV2 and TRBJ2-5, with 16 bases matching TRBD2. V lost 6 bases to trimming and J lost 2 bases; unmatched junction nucleotides: 6. Germline V lookup: CDR1 SNHLY, CDR2 FYNNEI. The CDR3 totals 17 residues. The CDR3 sequence is CASRGLAGGGWQETQYF. The CDR3 DNA reads TGTGCCAGCAGGGGACTAGCGGGGGGGGGTTGGCAAGAGACCCAGTACTTC.

J is TRBJ2-7 and V is TRBV9; D might be TRBD2 (5 bases). Germline CDR1 is SGDLS and CDR2 is YYNGEE. Trimming cost V 0 bases and J 6 bases, with 13 bases left between them. This CDR3 is built from 14 residues. In nucleotides, the CDR3 is TGTGCCAGCAGCGTAGGAGGGATCGGATCCGAGCAGTACTTC. As protein: CASSVGGIGSEQYF.